This TCR beta chain appears in the sequencing data of a study of shared clonotypes between healthy human individuals. As regards this clone: As yet, its antigen is unknown.

Regarding the study as a whole: Limitation of the genetic and exposure-history diversity represented came from the few donors.

Clones were read by immunoSEQ multiplex PCR, and TCRdb kept only the in-frame ones, dropping some. The repertoire consists of under 600,000 clones, with about 97% occurring once and the leading ten covering 0.057%. The V gene's germline CDR1 is LNHDA and CDR2 SQIVND (reference sequence). The V end lost 5 bases, the J end lost 10 bases, and 15 bases lay between the germline ends. The CDR3 sequence is 13 residues long. The receptor was isolated from a woman in her 30s in good health. The V and J genes are TRBV19 and TRBJ2-1; unclear D gene. The specimen sequenced was naive CD4+ T cells sorted from blood. Subset described: CD45RA+ positively selected. CDR3 protein: CASSLTGFREQFF. For the CDR3, the DNA is TGTGCCAGTAGTCTGACTGGTTTTCGAGAGCAGTTCTTC.